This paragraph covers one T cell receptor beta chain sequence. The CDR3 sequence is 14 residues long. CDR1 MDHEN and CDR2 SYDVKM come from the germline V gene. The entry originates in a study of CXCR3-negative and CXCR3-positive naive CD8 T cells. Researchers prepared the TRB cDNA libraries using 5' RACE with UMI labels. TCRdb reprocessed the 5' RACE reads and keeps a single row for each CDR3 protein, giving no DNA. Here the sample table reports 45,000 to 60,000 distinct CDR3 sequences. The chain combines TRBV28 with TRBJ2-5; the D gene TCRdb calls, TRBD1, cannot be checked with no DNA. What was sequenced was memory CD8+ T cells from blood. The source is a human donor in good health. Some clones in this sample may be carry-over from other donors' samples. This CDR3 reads CASSKNRGQETQYF.